This TCR beta chain was retrieved from a study of blood T cells in healthy people across ages. Study findings and constraints: A greater number of naive CD4+ cells and higher diversity distinguished long-lived donors from aged donors. Getting older went along with TCR beta diversity per million T cells dropping roughly linearly.

This CDR3 spans 14 amino acids. Trimming stripped 3 bases from V and 8 bases from J, with 16 bases between. Drawing of peripheral blood yielded ten milliliters from each donor. It was with a sample-barcoded 5' primer and a J-beta primer mix that a second PCR of about 6 to 12 cycles was run. A single record per CDR3 protein comes from TCRdb applying MiXCR to the 5' RACE reads. Of 870,000 or so distinct CDR3 sequences in the sample, around 30% were seen once. This clonotype was seen ten or more times. Its antigen remains unknown. The V and J genes are TRBV12-3 or TRBV12-4 and TRBJ1-2, with D tentatively TRBD1 (6 bases). The receptor's source is a woman aged 80 or over in good health. Sequenced sample: blood. The CDR3 here is CASSFRTALGGYTF. CDR3 in DNA: TGTGCCAGCAGTTTCCGGACAGCTTTGGGGGGCTACACCTTC.